These 18 T cell receptor beta chains were all obtained from the same sample, sequenced in a study of blood T cell repertoires in COVID-19. Using immunoSEQ multiplex PCR, the repertoire was profiled, and TCRdb retains in-frame clones only, with some absent. The table records approximately 300,000 clones, 70% to 90% of them present only once. Material: peripheral blood. The receptors come from a woman aged 50 to 60 with active or convalescent COVID-19.

This clone occurred once. The chain carries TRBV7-2 and TRBJ1-2, with D perhaps matching TRBD1 (5 bases). CDR3 length equals 13 residues. V was pared by 3 bases and J by 2 bases, with 7 bases between. CDR1 is SGHTA and CDR2 is FQGNSA in the germline V gene. CDR3 loop: CASSFDRNYGYTF. CDR3 sequence (DNA): TGTGCCAGCAGCTTTGACAGAAACTATGGCTACACCTTC.

The chain links TRBV27 to TRBJ2-1; 8 nucleotides match TRBD2. Germline V gene data show CDR1 as MNHEY and CDR2 as SMNVEV (reference sequence). CDR3 length: 15 amino acids. The V segment lost 5 bases and the J segment 8 bases; nucleotides outside the gene matches: 11. The CDR3, as DNA: TGTGCCAGCAGTGCTTTGGCGGGAGGTGGCGATGAGCAGTTCTTC. As protein: CASSALAGGGDEQFF.

The chain employs TRBV5-1 and TRBJ2-1, with 9 bases matching TRBD1. The CDR3 loop spans 18 amino acids. Germline loops: CDR1 SGHRS, CDR2 YFSETQ. Trimming removed 6 bases from V and 0 bases from J; junction bases left unmatched: 13. The CDR3 bases are TGCGCCAGCATGGGGACAGGGTGGGACGTGAGCTCCTACAATGAGCAGTTCTTC. It encodes CASMGTGWDVSSYNEQFF. Looking up the rest from reference TRBV5-1 and TRBJ2-1 gives the full variable domain: KAGVTQTPRYLIKTRGQQVTLSCSPISGHRSVSWYQQTPGQGLQFLFEYFSETQRNKGNFPGRFSGRQFSNSRSEMNVSTLELGDSALYLCASMGTGWDVSSYNEQFFGPGTRLTVL.

The rearrangement links TRBV20-1 to TRBJ1-4; 9 bases line up with TRBD1. Per the germline V gene, CDR1 is DFQATT and CDR2 is SNEGSKA (reference sequence). The CDR3 runs to 14 residues. The V gene end was trimmed by 3 bases and the J gene end by 8 bases; junction bases not matched to a gene: 7. The CDR3 reads CSASPGQGGEKLFF. The CDR3 nucleotides read TGCAGTGCTAGTCCGGGACAGGGAGGGGAAAAACTGTTTTTT.

V usage is TRBV19 and J usage is TRBJ1-2; 8 nucleotides align to TRBD1. CDR1 and CDR2 (germline): LNHDA, SQIVND (reference sequence). The CDR3 length is 13 residues. V shed 6 bases, J shed 8 bases, and the junction held 8 bases outside the gene matches. CDR3 nucleotide sequence: TGTGCCAGTAGCCAGGACAGGGTTTACGGCTACACCTTC. Encoded protein: CASSQDRVYGYTF. The full variable domain, its missing parts supplied by reference TRBV19 and TRBJ1-2, is DGGITQSPKYLFRKEGQNVTLSCEQNLNHDAMYWYRQDPGQGLRLIYYSQIVNDFQKGDIAEGYSVSREKKESFPLTVTSAQKNPTAFYLCASSQDRVYGYTFGSGTRLTVV.

The V gene is TRBV2, the J gene TRBJ1-2, with 7 bases lining up with TRBD1. The germline V gene encodes CDR1 SNHLY and CDR2 FYNNEI. The length of the CDR3 is 15 residues. The trim removed 4 bases at V and 3 bases at J, leaving 8 bases unmatched. CDR3 DNA sequence: TGTGCCAGCAGTGGGGCTAGGGGGCGCGACTATGGCTACACCTTC. This gives the protein CASSGARGRDYGYTF.

This clone came up once. The J gene is TRBJ1-2, the V gene TRBV4-2, with D possibly TRBD1 on 6 matching bases. CDR1 is LGHNA, CDR2 YNFKEQ, per germline. The germline V and J ends were trimmed by 1 base and 8 bases, with 17 bases remaining between them. CDR3 length: 15 residues. CDR3 in DNA: TGTGCCAGCAGCCAAGTCAGGGGCCCCGATGGGGGCTACACCTTC. This encodes CASSQVRGPDGGYTF.

The rearrangement links TRBV15 to TRBJ2-7; TRBD2 aligns across 12 bases. The J segment lost 3 bases and the V segment lost 6 bases, leaving 3 bases of the junction unmatched. The germline CDR1 and CDR2 sequences are LNHNV and YYDKDF (reference sequence). The CDR3 sequence is 14 residues long. This CDR3 is CATRGTSGLYEQYF. CDR3 sequence (DNA): TGTGCCACCAGAGGGACTAGCGGGCTCTACGAGCAGTACTTC. Full variable domain (outside the CDR3, taken from reference TRBV15 and TRBJ2-7): DAMVIQNPRYQVTQFGKPVTLSCSQTLNHNVMYWYQQKSSQAPKLLFHYYDKDFNNEADTPDNFQSRRPNTSFCFLDIRSPGLGDTAMYLCATRGTSGLYEQYFGPGTRLTVT.

The rearrangement uses TRBV10-3 and TRBJ1-2, with D possibly being TRBD1 (6 bases). V was shortened by 7 bases and J by 1 base, with 10 bases between the two germline ends. This CDR3 has 13 amino acids. Germline CDR1 is ENHRY and CDR2 is SYGVKD. CDR3 in amino acids: CAITADSNYGYTF. CDR3 nucleotides: TGTGCCATCACGGCGGACAGTAACTATGGCTACACCTTC.

The chain is built from TRBV7-2 and TRBJ2-7; the match to TRBD2 covers 7 bases. This CDR3 is 14 amino acids long. Germline V lookup: CDR1 SGHTA, CDR2 FQGNSA. V lost 4 bases to trimming and J lost 1 base; unmatched junction nucleotides: 4. The CDR3 loop is CASSSSAGSYEQYF. The CDR3 bases are TGTGCCAGCAGCTCGTCAGCGGGGTCCTACGAGCAGTACTTC.

V gene TRBV11-3 combines with J gene TRBJ2-3, with 7 bases identical to TRBD2. The junction had 4 bases not matched to a gene; V was cut back by 4 bases and J by 3 bases. The CDR3 consists of 14 residues. In germline, CDR1 is SGHNT, CDR2 YENEEA. CDR3 DNA: TGTGCCAGCAGCTCGGGGAGGGCGACAGATACGCAGTATTTT. Protein sequence: CASSSGRATDTQYF.

The chain employs TRBV19 and TRBJ2-7, with a possible D match to TRBD2 (6 bases). In germline, CDR1 is LNHDA, CDR2 SQIVND (reference sequence). Trimming took 4 bases from V and 2 from J, leaving 15 bases between them. The CDR3 has 15 amino acids. For the CDR3, the DNA is TGTGCCAGTAGTACTTCGGGGGTCGGTACCTACGAGCAGTACTTC. This encodes CASSTSGVGTYEQYF.

V is TRBV4-2 and J is TRBJ2-3; 10 nucleotides agree with TRBD2. The CDR3 is made up of 18 amino acids. V shed 6 bases and J 5 bases; nucleotides not matched to a gene: 17. Germline V CDR1 and CDR2: LGHNA, YNFKEQ. The CDR3 is CASSLEPASGGKGDTQYF. The CDR3 DNA follows: TGTGCCAGCAGTCTAGAGCCGGCTAGCGGGGGAAAGGGAGATACGCAGTATTTT.

The chain recombines TRBV15 with TRBJ2-6; 7 bases agree with TRBD1. Germline-derived CDR1 and CDR2 are LNHNV and YYDKDF (reference sequence). Trimming at V came to 5 bases and at J to 3 bases, leaving 10 bases not matched to a gene. The CDR3 spans 17 residues. CDR3 residues: CATSGGQSRGGANVLTF. CDR3 DNA sequence: TGTGCCACCAGCGGGGGACAGAGCAGAGGTGGGGCCAACGTCCTGACTTTC.

DNA of the CDR3: TGTGCCAGCAGCTTGGTGGGAGGTGAGACCCAGTACTTC. Translation gives CASSLVGGETQYF. This chain joins TRBV5-4 and TRBJ2-5; tentatively, D is TRBD2 (6 bases). Trimming took off 0 bases at V and 5 bases at J, with 8 bases between the two ends. Germline lookup yields CDR1 SGHNT and CDR2 YYREEE (reference sequence). The CDR3 is 13 amino acids.

Concerning this clone: This same CDR3 is encoded by further DNA sequences in the sample. The chain links TRBV6-5 to TRBJ1-2; TRBD1 aligns across 8 bases. CDR1 and CDR2 from the germline V gene are MNHEY and SVGAGI. CDR3 size: 15 residues. V was clipped by 2 bases and J by 5 bases; unmatched bases: 7. The CDR3 DNA reads TGTGCCAGCAGTTACGGACAGGGATTTCGGTATGGCTACACCTTC. Translating gives CASSYGQGFRYGYTF.

The chain recombines TRBV3-1 (or the pseudogene TRBV3-2) with TRBJ2-1, with 13 bases identical to TRBD2. The CDR3 covers 17 residues. V lost 0 bases, J lost 6 bases, and 5 bases stayed unmatched. Germline CDR1 is LGHDT and CDR2 is YNNKEL (reference sequence). DNA of the CDR3: TGTGCCAGCAGCCAAGAACCGGGACTAGCGGGGCCCAATGAGCAGTTCTTC. It is translated as CASSQEPGLAGPNEQFF.

V gene TRBV2 combines with J gene TRBJ1-1; 10 bases are shared with TRBD1. Trimming at V came to 6 bases and at J to 5 bases, leaving 3 bases not matched to a gene. This CDR3 spans 13 amino acids. Germline lookup yields CDR1 SNHLY and CDR2 FYNNEI. This CDR3 is CASRDRGLTEAFF. The DNA of the CDR3 is TGTGCCAGCAGAGACAGGGGGCTGACTGAAGCTTTCTTT.